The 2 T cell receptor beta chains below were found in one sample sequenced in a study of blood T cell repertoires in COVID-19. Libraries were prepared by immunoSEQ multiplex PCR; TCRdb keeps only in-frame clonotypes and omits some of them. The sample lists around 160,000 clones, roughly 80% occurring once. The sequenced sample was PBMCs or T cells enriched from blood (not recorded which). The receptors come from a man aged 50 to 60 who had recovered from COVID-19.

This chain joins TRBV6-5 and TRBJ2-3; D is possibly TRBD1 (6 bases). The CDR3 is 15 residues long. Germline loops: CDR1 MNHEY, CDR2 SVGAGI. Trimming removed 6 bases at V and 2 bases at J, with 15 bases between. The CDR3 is CASRSDRQSTDTQYF. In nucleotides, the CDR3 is TGTGCCAGCAGGTCGGACAGACAGTCCACAGATACGCAGTATTTT.

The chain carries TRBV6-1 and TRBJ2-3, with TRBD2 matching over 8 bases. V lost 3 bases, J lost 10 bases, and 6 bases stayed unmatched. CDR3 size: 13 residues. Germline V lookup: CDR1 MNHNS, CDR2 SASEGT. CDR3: CASSDPGLGPQYF. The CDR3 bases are TGTGCCAGCAGTGATCCGGGACTAGGCCCGCAGTATTTT.